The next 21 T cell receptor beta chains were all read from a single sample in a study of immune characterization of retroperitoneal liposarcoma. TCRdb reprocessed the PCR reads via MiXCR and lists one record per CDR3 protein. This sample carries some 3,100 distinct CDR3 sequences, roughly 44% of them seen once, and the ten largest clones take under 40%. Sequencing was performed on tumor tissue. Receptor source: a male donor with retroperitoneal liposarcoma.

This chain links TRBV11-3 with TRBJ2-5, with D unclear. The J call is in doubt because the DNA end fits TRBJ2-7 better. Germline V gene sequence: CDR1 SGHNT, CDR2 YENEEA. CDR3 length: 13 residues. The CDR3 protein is CASSLEAPDEQYF. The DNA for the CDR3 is TGTGCCAGCAGCTTGGAAGCCCCGGACGAGCAGTACTTC.

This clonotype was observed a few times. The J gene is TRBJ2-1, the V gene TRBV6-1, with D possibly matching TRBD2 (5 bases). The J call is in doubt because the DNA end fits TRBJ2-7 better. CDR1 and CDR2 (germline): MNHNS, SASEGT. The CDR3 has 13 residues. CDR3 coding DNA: TGTGCCAGCAGTCTTACTAGCTCCTACGAGCAGTACTTC. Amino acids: CASSLTSSYEQYF.

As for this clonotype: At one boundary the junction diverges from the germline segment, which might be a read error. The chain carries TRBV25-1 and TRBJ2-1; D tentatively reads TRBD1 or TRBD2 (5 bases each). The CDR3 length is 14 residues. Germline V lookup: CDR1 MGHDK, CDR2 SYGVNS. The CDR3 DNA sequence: TGTGCCAGCACACCCGGGACGCCGCCCTACGAGCAGTATTTC. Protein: CASTPGTPPYEQYF.

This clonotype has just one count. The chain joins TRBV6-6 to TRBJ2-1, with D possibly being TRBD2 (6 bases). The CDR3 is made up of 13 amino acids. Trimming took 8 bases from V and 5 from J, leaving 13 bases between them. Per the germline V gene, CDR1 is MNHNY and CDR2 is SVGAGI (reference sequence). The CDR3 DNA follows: TGTGCCAGCGTGGCTAGCGTTGACAATGAGCAGTTCTTC. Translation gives CASVASVDNEQFF.

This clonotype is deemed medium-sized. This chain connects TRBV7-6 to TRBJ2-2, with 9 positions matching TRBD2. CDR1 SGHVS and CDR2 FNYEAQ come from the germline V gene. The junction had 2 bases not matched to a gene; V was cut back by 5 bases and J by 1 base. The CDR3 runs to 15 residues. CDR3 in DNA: TGTGCCAGCAGCAAAGCGGGAGGGAACACCGGGGAGCTGTTTTTT. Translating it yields CASSKAGGNTGELFF.

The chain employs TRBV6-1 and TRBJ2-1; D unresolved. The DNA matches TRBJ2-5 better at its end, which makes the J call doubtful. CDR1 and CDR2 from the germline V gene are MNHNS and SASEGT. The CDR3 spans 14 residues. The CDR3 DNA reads TGTGCCAGCACCCCCCTGGCGTCTCAAGAGACCCAGTACTTC. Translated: CASTPLASQETQYF.

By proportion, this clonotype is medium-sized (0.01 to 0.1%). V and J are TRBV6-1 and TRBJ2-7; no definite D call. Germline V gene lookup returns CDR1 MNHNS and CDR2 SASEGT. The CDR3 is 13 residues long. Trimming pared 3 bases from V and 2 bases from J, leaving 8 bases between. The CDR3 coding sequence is TGTGCCAGCAGTGAGACACCCGCCTACGAGCAGTACTTC. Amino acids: CASSETPAYEQYF.

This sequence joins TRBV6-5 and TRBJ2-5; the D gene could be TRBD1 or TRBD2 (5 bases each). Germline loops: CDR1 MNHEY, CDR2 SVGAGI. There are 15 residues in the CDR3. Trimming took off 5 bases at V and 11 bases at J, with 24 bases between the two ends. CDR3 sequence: CASSQQGVNTRGQYF. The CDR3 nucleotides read TGTGCCAGCAGTCAGCAGGGTGTAAATACGCGAGGGCAGTACTTC.

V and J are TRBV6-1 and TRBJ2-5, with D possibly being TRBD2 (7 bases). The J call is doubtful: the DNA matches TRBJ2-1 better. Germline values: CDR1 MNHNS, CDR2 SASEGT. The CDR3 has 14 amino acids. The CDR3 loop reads CASRVWGGQETQFF. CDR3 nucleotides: TGTGCCAGCAGAGTATGGGGGGGCCAAGAGACCCAGTTCTTC.

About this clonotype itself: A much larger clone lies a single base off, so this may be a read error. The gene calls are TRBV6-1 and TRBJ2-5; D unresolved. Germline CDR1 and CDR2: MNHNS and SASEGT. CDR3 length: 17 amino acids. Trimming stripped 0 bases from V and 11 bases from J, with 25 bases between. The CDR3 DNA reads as TGTGCCAGCAGTGAAGCCGGTAGCAGAGACCTGGGCGATGAGCAGTACTTC. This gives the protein CASSEAGSRDLGDEQYF.

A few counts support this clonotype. The CDR3 DNA sequence: TGTGCCAGCAGCTCCGATGAAAAACTGTTTTTT. Protein product: CASSSDEKLFF. The chain has TRBV11-3 and TRBJ1-4, with D unresolved. The CDR3 contains 11 residues. Looked up from germline, CDR1 is SGHNT and CDR2 is YENEEA. V was trimmed by 4 bases and J by 6 bases, leaving 3 bases between them.

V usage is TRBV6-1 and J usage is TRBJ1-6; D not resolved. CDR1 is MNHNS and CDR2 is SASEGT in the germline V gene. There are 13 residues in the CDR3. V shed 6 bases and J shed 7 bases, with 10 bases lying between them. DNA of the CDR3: TGTGCCAGCAGACAAGTAACCAATTCACCCCTCCACTTT. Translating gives CASRQVTNSPLHF.

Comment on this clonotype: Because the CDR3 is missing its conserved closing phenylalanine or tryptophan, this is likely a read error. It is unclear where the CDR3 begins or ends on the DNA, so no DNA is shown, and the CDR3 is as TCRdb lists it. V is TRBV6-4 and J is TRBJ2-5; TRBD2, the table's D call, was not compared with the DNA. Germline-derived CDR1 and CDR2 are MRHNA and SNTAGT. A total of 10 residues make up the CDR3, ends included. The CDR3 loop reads CASSDSGLAG.

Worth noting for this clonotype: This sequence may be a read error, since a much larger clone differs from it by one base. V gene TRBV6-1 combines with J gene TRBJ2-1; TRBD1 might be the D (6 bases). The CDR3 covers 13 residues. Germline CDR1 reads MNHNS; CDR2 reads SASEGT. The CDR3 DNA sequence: TGTGCCAGCAGTGAACAAAGGAAGGGGGAGCAGTTATTC. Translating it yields CASSEQRKGEQLF.

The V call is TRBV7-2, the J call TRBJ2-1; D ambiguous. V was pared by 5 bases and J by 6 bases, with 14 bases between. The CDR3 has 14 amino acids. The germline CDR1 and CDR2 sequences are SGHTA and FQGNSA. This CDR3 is CASSPPGLANEQFF. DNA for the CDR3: TGTGCCAGCAGCCCTCCCGGCCTGGCCAATGAGCAGTTCTTC.

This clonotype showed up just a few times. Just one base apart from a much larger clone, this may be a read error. In DNA, the CDR3 is TGTGCCAGCAGTGAAACCTCCGTCGGGCACAACGAGCAGTTCTTC. Residues: CASSETSVGHNEQFF. J is TRBJ2-1 and V is TRBV6-1; D not resolved. Germline CDR1 MNHNS, CDR2 SASEGT. The CDR3 consists of 15 residues.

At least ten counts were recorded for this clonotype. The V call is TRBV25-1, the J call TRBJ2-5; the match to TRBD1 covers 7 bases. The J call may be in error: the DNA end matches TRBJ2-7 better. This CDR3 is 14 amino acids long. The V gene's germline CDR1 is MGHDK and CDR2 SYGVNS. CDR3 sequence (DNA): TGTGCCAGCAGTGAGCCGGGACAGCCCTACGAGCAGTACTTC. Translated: CASSEPGQPYEQYF.

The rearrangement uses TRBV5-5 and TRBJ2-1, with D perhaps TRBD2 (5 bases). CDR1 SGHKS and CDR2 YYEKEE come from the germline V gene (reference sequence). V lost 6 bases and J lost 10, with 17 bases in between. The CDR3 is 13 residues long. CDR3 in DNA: TGTGCCAGCACCCGAGGGATTGGTAGGGAGCAGTTCTTC. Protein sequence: CASTRGIGREQFF.

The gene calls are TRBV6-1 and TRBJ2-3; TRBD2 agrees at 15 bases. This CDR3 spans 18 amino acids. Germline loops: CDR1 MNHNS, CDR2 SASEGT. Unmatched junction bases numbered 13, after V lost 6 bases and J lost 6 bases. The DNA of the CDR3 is TGTGCCAGCAGATACGGGACTAGCGGGAGGTATTCTGGGGATACGCAGTATTTT. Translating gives CASRYGTSGRYSGDTQYF.

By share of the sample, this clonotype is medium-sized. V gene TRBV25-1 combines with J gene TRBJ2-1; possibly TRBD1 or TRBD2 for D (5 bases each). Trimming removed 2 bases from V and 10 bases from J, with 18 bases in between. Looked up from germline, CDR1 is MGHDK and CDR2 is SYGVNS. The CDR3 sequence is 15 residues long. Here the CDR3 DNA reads TGTGCCAGCAGTGAAGAGGGACCTACACCCTACGAGCAGTTCTTC. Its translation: CASSEEGPTPYEQFF.

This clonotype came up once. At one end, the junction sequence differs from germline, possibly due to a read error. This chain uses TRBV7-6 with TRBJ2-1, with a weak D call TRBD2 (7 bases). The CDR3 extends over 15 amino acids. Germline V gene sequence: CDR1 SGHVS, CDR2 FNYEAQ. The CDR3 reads CASSLRGGAYSEQFF. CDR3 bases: TGTGCCAGCAGCTTAAGGGGGGGCGCCTACAGTGAGCAGTTCTTC. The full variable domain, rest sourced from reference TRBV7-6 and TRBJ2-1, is GAGVSQSPRYKVTKRGQDVALRCDPISGHVSLYWYRQALGQGPEFLTYFNYEAQQDKSGLPNDRFSAERPEGSISTLTIQRTEQRDSAMYRCASSLRGGAYSEQFFGPGTRLTVL.